The 9 T cell receptor beta chains listed next were all sequenced from one sample in a study of T cells after yellow fever vaccination. TCRdb re-called the 5' RACE reads with MiXCR, one entry per CDR3 protein. The sample contains over 300,000 distinct CDR3 sequences, approximately 4% of which appear only once. The source material was PBMCs, sampled 5 days after the yellow fever booster vaccination. These receptors all come from a man between 18 and 35 years old who received the YFV17D yellow fever vaccine.

In this sample, this clonotype turned up many times. The chain has TRBV12-3 or TRBV12-4 and TRBJ2-2; maybe TRBD1 (8 bases). This CDR3 has 18 amino acids. V was clipped by 2 bases and J by 7 bases, with 23 bases between them. CDR3 residues: CASSLIRRTGRVSGELFF. The CDR3 region has the DNA TGTGCCAGCAGTTTAATTCGGAGGACAGGGAGGGTCAGCGGGGAGCTGTTTTTT.

This clonotype was found a few times. The J gene is TRBJ1-2, the V gene TRBV20-1; TRBD1 matches at 8 bases. J gave up 3 bases and V 6 bases, and 3 bases lay outside the gene matches. The CDR3 runs to 12 residues. Germline loops: CDR1 DFQATT, CDR2 SNEGSKA (reference sequence). The CDR3 DNA sequence: TGCAGTGCGATACAGGGGGACTATGGCTACACCTTC. This translates into CSAIQGDYGYTF.

This clonotype was detected ten times or more. The chain uses TRBV4-3 and TRBJ2-3; D might be TRBD1 (5 bases). With 6 bases removed from V and 5 bases from J, the gap between germline ends came to 21 bases. Looked up from germline, CDR1 is LGHNA and CDR2 is YSLEER. The CDR3 is made up of 16 amino acids. The CDR3 is CASSRLGASIRDTQYF. The CDR3 DNA reads as TGCGCCAGCAGTCGTCTAGGGGCTTCCATCAGAGATACGCAGTATTTT.

This clonotype showed up just a few times. This chain uses TRBV12-3 or TRBV12-4 with TRBJ1-4, with 7 bases matching TRBD1. V was pared by 0 bases and J by 3 bases, with 1 base of the junction left unmatched. This CDR3 has 15 amino acids. The CDR3: CASSLAGQANEKLFF. For the CDR3, the DNA is TGTGCCAGCAGTTTAGCTGGACAGGCTAATGAAAAACTGTTTTTT.

The sample holds a few counts of this clonotype. CDR3 in DNA: TGTGCCAGCTCACCACAAGTGGACCGGAACACTGAAGCTTTCTTT. Its translation is CASSPQVDRNTEAFF. This chain joins TRBV18 and TRBJ1-1; no clear D gene. Trimming removed 1 base from V and 1 base from J, with 10 bases in between. The CDR3 covers 15 residues. Germline V gene lookup returns CDR1 KGHSH and CDR2 LQKENI.

The table lists this clonotype with a few counts. V and J are TRBV24-1 and TRBJ2-3; TRBD2 aligns across 11 bases. J gave up 2 bases and V 1 base, and 4 bases lay outside the gene matches. The CDR3 loop spans 17 amino acids. Germline CDR1 reads KGHDR; CDR2 reads SFDVKD. DNA for the CDR3: TGTGCCACCAGTGATTTAGGGACTAGCGGCCTCACAGATACGCAGTATTTT. Translated, it gives CATSDLGTSGLTDTQYF.

This clonotype was picked up a small number of times. CDR3 nucleotide sequence: TGCGCCAGCAGCCAAGAAGGGGATCTTGGAGATACGCAGTATTTT. Translated: CASSQEGDLGDTQYF. This chain uses TRBV4-1 with TRBJ2-3; D perhaps matches TRBD1 (5 bases). This CDR3 region has 15 residues. The germline V and J ends were trimmed by 0 bases and 5 bases, with 12 bases remaining between them. Germline V gene data show CDR1 as MGHRA and CDR2 as YSYEKL.

The chain couples TRBV7-2 to TRBJ1-3; 7 bases align to TRBD1. V trimming: 5 bases; J trimming: 2 bases; junction bases outside the gene matches: 6. Germline V gene data show CDR1 as SGHTA and CDR2 as FQGNSA. The CDR3 length is 15 residues. CDR3 DNA: TGTGCCAGCAGCCGAGACAGGGAGGCTGGAAACACCATATATTTT. Protein sequence: CASSRDREAGNTIYF.

In regard to this clonotype: Since a much larger clone is just one base distant, this may be a read error. J is TRBJ2-5 and V is TRBV29-1; D remains unclear. Germline V gene data show CDR1 as SQVTM and CDR2 as ANQGSEA. CDR3 length equals 10 residues. DNA of the CDR3: TGCAGCGTTGAACGAGAGAGCCAGTACTTC. Translated: CSVERESQYF.